The 27 T cell receptor beta chains listed next were all sequenced from one sample in a study of technical replicates of blood from a few donors. Produced via immunoSEQ multiplex PCR; TCRdb's table is partial and in-frame only. Among tens of thousands of clones listed, 93% were seen once. The sequencing input was T cells isolated from PBMCs. All receptors derive from a human donor in good health.

This chain links TRBV2 with TRBJ2-6; D uncertain. From germline, CDR1 is SNHLY and CDR2 FYNNEI. The CDR3 totals 13 residues. Deletions cut 9 bases from V and 2 bases from J, with 8 bases between. This chain's CDR3 is CARESAGANVLTF. The CDR3 DNA reads TGTGCCAGGGAGTCGGCTGGGGCCAACGTCCTGACTTTC.

The chain couples TRBV6-1 to TRBJ1-3, with TRBD1 matching over 9 bases. V trimming: 3 bases; J trimming: 11 bases; junction bases outside the gene matches: 5. Germline assignment: CDR1 MNHNS and CDR2 SASEGT. The CDR3 length is 13 residues. This chain's CDR3 is CASSERTGDAIYF. The CDR3 DNA sequence: TGTGCCAGCAGTGAGCGGACAGGGGATGCCATATATTTT.

This clone was recorded once. The rearrangement joins TRBV4-2 to TRBJ1-2, with D uncertain. There are 15 residues in the CDR3. The germline V gene has CDR1 LGHNA and CDR2 YNFKEQ. Trimming removed 0 bases from V and 3 bases from J, with 11 bases in between. As DNA, the CDR3 is TGTGCCAGCAGCCAAGATAGTGACACGTACTATGGCTACACCTTC. This codes for CASSQDSDTYYGYTF.

The chain has TRBV7-9 and TRBJ1-5; no clear D gene. The CDR3 has 12 residues. Trimming took off 7 bases at V and 3 bases at J, with 7 bases between the two ends. CDR1 SEHNR and CDR2 FQNEAQ come from the germline V gene (reference sequence). The CDR3: CASNTINQPQHF. The CDR3 region has the DNA TGTGCCAGCAACACTATCAATCAGCCCCAGCATTTT.

This sequence joins TRBV9 and TRBJ2-4, with 8 bases that match TRBD2. V lost 3 bases, J lost 2 bases, and 7 bases stayed unmatched. This CDR3 has 16 amino acids. Per germline, CDR1 SGDLS and CDR2 YYNGEE. The CDR3 here is CASSAGGGPSKNIQYF. CDR3 nucleotide sequence: TGTGCCAGCAGCGCCGGGGGGGGGCCTTCCAAAAACATTCAGTACTTC.

V usage is TRBV6-5 and J usage is TRBJ2-7, with 12 bases identical to TRBD2. The length of the CDR3 is 14 residues. Germline trimming cut 5 bases from V and 7 bases from J; bases unmatched to any gene: 6. Germline CDR1 MNHEY, CDR2 SVGAGI. In nucleotides, the CDR3 is TGTGCCAGCAGTCACGGACTAGCGGGATGGGAGCAGTACTTC. It is translated as CASSHGLAGWEQYF.

V is TRBV6-6 and J is TRBJ1-1, with D possibly TRBD1 on 6 matching bases. The CDR3 consists of 14 residues. CDR1 is MNHNY and CDR2 is SVGAGI in the germline V gene (reference sequence). Trimming shortened V by 7 bases and J by 1 base, and 13 bases separated the two germline ends. The CDR3 region is CASIQTTGNTEAFF. In DNA, the CDR3 is TGTGCCAGCATTCAGACGACAGGGAACACTGAAGCTTTCTTT.

The chain is built from TRBV19 and TRBJ2-5; 15 bases map to TRBD2. This CDR3 comprises 13 residues. Germline V lookup: CDR1 LNHDA, CDR2 SQIVND (reference sequence). The V segment lost 1 base and the J segment 12 bases; nucleotides outside the gene matches: 0. CDR3 nucleotides: TGTGCCAGTAGTATAGGGACTAGCGGGGGGGAGTACTTC. It is translated as CASSIGTSGGEYF.

The rearrangement joins TRBV7-9 to TRBJ2-7; possibly TRBD2 for D (6 bases). Trimming pared 3 bases from V and 4 bases from J, leaving 13 bases between. This CDR3 comprises 14 residues. Germline values: CDR1 SEHNR, CDR2 FQNEAQ (reference sequence). In DNA, the CDR3 is TGTGCCAGCAGCTTCGACTATGGGGGGTACGAGCAGTACTTC. Amino acid sequence: CASSFDYGGYEQYF.

This chain connects TRBV7-9 to TRBJ2-7, with D hard to call. Germline V gene lookup returns CDR1 SEHNR and CDR2 FQNEAQ (reference sequence). The length of the CDR3 is 12 residues. V lost 5 bases and J 4 bases, leaving 9 bases between the germline ends. CDR3 nucleotide sequence: TGTGCCAGCAGCGATAGCAGTTACGAGCAGTACTTC. This translates into CASSDSSYEQYF.

This chain links TRBV4-2 with TRBJ1-5; D remains ambiguous. Trimming took off 0 bases at V and 4 bases at J, with 13 bases between the two ends. Per germline, CDR1 LGHNA and CDR2 YNFKEQ. The length of the CDR3 is 16 residues. CDR3 region: CASSQDPGAENQPQHF. CDR3 DNA: TGTGCCAGCAGCCAAGACCCAGGTGCTGAGAATCAGCCCCAGCATTTT.

The genes are TRBV6-1 and TRBJ1-5, with D maybe TRBD1 (6 bases). Germline V gives CDR1 MNHNS, CDR2 SASEGT. CDR3 length equals 14 residues. V lost 6 bases, J lost 10 bases, and 19 bases lay in between. CDR3 sequence (DNA): TGTGCCAGCAGGGGTTTGGACAGTTACCGACCCCAGCATTTT. This sequence encodes CASRGLDSYRPQHF.

This chain connects TRBV5-4 to TRBJ2-7, with TRBD1 identical over 7 bases. The CDR3 sequence is 15 residues long. The V segment lost 0 bases and the J segment 3 bases; nucleotides outside the gene matches: 6. From germline, CDR1 is SGHNT and CDR2 YYREEE (reference sequence). CDR3 sequence (DNA): TGTGCCAGCAGCTTGGGGCAGGGGGATGTCTACGAGCAGTACTTC. It yields the protein CASSLGQGDVYEQYF.

This chain connects TRBV6-5 to TRBJ2-1; TRBD2 matches at 10 bases. Trimming cost V 0 bases and J 6 bases; bases outside gene matches: 5. The CDR3 consists of 16 residues. CDR1 is MNHEY and CDR2 is SVGAGI in the germline V gene. The CDR3 DNA reads as TGTGCCAGCAGTTACTCTAACCTAGCGGGAGCCAATGAGCAGTTCTTC. Its protein product is CASSYSNLAGANEQFF.

The gene calls are TRBV4-1 and TRBJ2-1, with D perhaps TRBD2 (5 bases). Germline lookup yields CDR1 MGHRA and CDR2 YSYEKL. V gave up 1 base and J gave up 3 bases, with 19 bases separating them. This CDR3 comprises 18 residues. The CDR3 here is CASSQVSGRGRSYNEQFF. The CDR3 coding sequence is TGCGCCAGCAGCCAAGTTTCGGGCCGAGGGCGAAGCTACAATGAGCAGTTCTTC.

V gene TRBV2 combines with J gene TRBJ1-5; the D gene is possibly TRBD1 (5 bases). CDR1 is SNHLY, CDR2 FYNNEI, per germline. The CDR3 covers 13 residues. Trimming cost V 7 bases and J 11 bases, with 18 bases left between them. In DNA form, the CDR3 reads TGTGCCAGCACCCGGGGGGGGACCCAGTCCCAGCATTTT. Translated, it gives CASTRGGTQSQHF.

The gene calls are TRBV5-1 and TRBJ2-1; perhaps TRBD2 as D (5 bases). This CDR3 region has 15 residues. With 2 bases removed from V and 4 bases from J, the gap between germline ends came to 13 bases. Germline V gene lookup returns CDR1 SGHRS and CDR2 YFSETQ. The CDR3 DNA sequence: TGCGCCAGCAGCTTACTCGAGGGCCGGTACAATGAGCAGTTCTTC. Amino acids: CASSLLEGRYNEQFF.

V and J are TRBV10-3 and TRBJ1-1, with 8 bases fitting TRBD1. The CDR3 sequence is 14 residues long. V gave up 7 bases and J gave up 1 base; unmatched junction bases: 5. The V gene's germline CDR1 is ENHRY and CDR2 SYGVKD. CDR3 sequence reads: CAIKIQGANTEAFF. CDR3 DNA: TGTGCCATCAAAATTCAGGGGGCGAACACTGAAGCTTTCTTT.

The chain uses TRBV5-4 and TRBJ2-5; the match to TRBD2 covers 7 bases. V was clipped by 4 bases and J by 5 bases; unmatched bases: 14. The CDR3 consists of 16 residues. Germline V gene data show CDR1 as SGHNT and CDR2 as YYREEE (reference sequence). Here the CDR3 reads CASSQPGLDKEETQYF. CDR3 nucleotides: TGTGCCAGCAGCCAACCAGGACTAGATAAAGAGGAGACCCAGTACTTC.

J is TRBJ1-6 and V is TRBV27, with 7 bases fitting TRBD1. CDR1 and CDR2 from the germline V gene are MNHEY and SMNVEV (reference sequence). V shed 5 bases, J shed 6 bases, and the junction held 13 bases outside the gene matches. The CDR3 is 17 amino acids. The CDR3: CASSAILGGLGNSPLHF. The CDR3 DNA reads TGTGCCAGCAGTGCTATCCTAGGGGGCCTTGGTAATTCACCCCTCCACTTT.

The chain combines TRBV7-9 with TRBJ2-3; 7 bases map to TRBD1. The J segment lost 5 bases and the V segment lost 4 bases, leaving 12 bases of the junction unmatched. The germline CDR1 and CDR2 sequences are SEHNR and FQNEAQ (reference sequence). The CDR3 length is 16 residues. CDR3 sequence reads: CASSYFRDRGGDTQYF. The CDR3, as DNA: TGTGCCAGCAGCTACTTCCGGGACAGAGGAGGAGATACGCAGTATTTT.

This clone was seen once. V is TRBV21-1 and J is TRBJ1-5; TRBD1 is taken as the D call from the table, unchecked against the DNA. TRBV21-1 is a pseudogene. The CDR3 spans 19 residues. CDR3 DNA sequence: TGTGCCAGCAGCGCACCTAGGCATTTCGGGACAGGGGGCGATCAGCCCCAGCATTTT. Its protein is CASSAPRHFGTGGDQPQHF.

J is TRBJ2-7 and V is TRBV28, with 10 bases fitting TRBD1. The germline CDR1 and CDR2 sequences are MDHEN and SYDVKM. The CDR3 is 13 amino acids. Germline trimming cut 4 bases from V and 4 bases from J; bases unmatched to any gene: 1. CDR3 nucleotides: TGTGCCAGCAGTTGGACAGGGGGTTACGAGCAGTACTTC. Translating gives CASSWTGGYEQYF.

The V and J genes are TRBV5-1 and TRBJ2-3; no reliable D call. Deletions cut 0 bases from V and 2 bases from J, with 10 bases between. The CDR3 spans 15 residues. Germline loops: CDR1 SGHRS, CDR2 YFSETQ. Written as DNA, the CDR3 is TGCGCCAGCAGCTTGGCAGACACAAACACAGATACGCAGTATTTT. The encoded protein is CASSLADTNTDTQYF.

The rearrangement uses TRBV28 and TRBJ2-5, with 7 bases fitting TRBD1. From germline, CDR1 is MDHEN and CDR2 SYDVKM. V dropped 5 bases and J dropped 6; count of bases not matched to a gene: 3. CDR3 size: 12 residues. CDR3 coding DNA: TGTGCCAGCAGTACAGGGGAACAGACCCAGTACTTC. Translated, it gives CASSTGEQTQYF.

The chain uses TRBV6-6 and TRBJ1-1, with D perhaps TRBD1 (6 bases). This CDR3 contains 15 residues. Between the trimmed V and J ends, which lost 2 bases and 1 base, there was a span of 11 bases. Germline V gene lookup returns CDR1 MNHNY and CDR2 SVGAGI (reference sequence). In DNA, the CDR3 is TGTGCCAGCAGTTACAGGATACAGGGGAACACTGAAGCTTTCTTT. Amino acids: CASSYRIQGNTEAFF.

V and J are TRBV4-1 and TRBJ2-7, with a tentative D call TRBD1 (6 bases). V was clipped by 4 bases and J by 5 bases, with 12 bases between them. The CDR3 loop spans 13 amino acids. CDR1 is MGHRA, CDR2 YSYEKL, per germline. DNA of the CDR3: TGCGCCAGCAGCCTAAAACAGGGCGACGAGCAGTACTTC. Its translation is CASSLKQGDEQYF.